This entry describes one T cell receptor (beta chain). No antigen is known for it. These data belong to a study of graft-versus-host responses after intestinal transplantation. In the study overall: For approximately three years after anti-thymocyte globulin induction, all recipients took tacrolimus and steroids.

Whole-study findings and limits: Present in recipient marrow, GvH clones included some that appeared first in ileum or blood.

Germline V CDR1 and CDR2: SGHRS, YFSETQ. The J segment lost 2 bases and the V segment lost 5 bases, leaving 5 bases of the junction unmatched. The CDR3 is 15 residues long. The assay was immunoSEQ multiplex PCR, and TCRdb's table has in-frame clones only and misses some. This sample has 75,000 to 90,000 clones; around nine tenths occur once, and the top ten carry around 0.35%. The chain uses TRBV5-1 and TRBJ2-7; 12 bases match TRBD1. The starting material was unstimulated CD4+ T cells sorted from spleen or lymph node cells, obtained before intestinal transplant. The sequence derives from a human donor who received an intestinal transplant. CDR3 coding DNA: TGCGCCAGCAGTAAGGGACAGGGGGCGGCCTACGAGCAGTACTTC. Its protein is CASSKGQGAAYEQYF. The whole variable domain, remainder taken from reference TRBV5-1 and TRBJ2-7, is KAGVTQTPRYLIKTRGQQVTLSCSPISGHRSVSWYQQTPGQGLQFLFEYFSETQRNKGNFPGRFSGRQFSNSRSEMNVSTLELGDSALYLCASSKGQGAAYEQYFGPGTRLTVT.